This TCR beta chain emerged from a study of blood T cell repertoires in COVID-19. Study-wide context: Cohort 3 recovered donors had two negative PCRs, clearance, or symptom resolution.

The germline CDR1 and CDR2 sequences are DFQATT and SNEGSKA (reference sequence). The V end was cut by 3 bases, the J end by 0 bases, with 3 bases between. The CDR3 covers 12 residues. Self-reported history from a screening survey and questionnaire set each donor's cohort. The data were produced by immunoSEQ multiplex PCR, yet TCRdb's version contains in-frame clones alone and is incomplete. The data show hundreds of thousands of clones, 88% seen once. V gene TRBV20-1 combines with J gene TRBJ1-5; D not certain. The clonotype was recovered from an older woman in a cohort exposed to, infected with or recovered from COVID-19 (not recorded which). The sequenced material came from PBMCs or T cells enriched from blood (not recorded which). The CDR3 bases are TGCAGTGCTAGTCGTAGCAATCAGCCCCAGCATTTT. Residues: CSASRSNQPQHF.